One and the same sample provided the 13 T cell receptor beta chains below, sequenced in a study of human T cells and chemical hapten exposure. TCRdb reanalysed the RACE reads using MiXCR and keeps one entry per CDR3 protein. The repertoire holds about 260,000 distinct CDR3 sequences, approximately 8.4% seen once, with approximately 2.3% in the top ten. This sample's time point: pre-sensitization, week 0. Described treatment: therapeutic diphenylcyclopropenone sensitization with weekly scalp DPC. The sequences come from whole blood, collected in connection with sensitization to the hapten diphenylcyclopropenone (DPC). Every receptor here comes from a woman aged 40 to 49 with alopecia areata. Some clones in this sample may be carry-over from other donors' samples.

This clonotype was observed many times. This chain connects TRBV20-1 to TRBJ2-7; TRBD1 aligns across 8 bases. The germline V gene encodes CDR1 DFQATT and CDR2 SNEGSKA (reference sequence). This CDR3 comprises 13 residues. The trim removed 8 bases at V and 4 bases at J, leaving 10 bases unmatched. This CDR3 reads CSSTGDNVYEQYF. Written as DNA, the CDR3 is TGCAGTTCGACAGGGGATAACGTGTACGAGCAGTACTTC.

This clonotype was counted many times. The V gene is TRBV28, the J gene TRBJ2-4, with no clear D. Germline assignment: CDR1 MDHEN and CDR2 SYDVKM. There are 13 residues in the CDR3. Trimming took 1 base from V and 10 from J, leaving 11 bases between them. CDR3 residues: CASSLSQPMIQYF. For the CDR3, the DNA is TGTGCCAGCAGTTTATCCCAGCCCATGATTCAGTACTTC.

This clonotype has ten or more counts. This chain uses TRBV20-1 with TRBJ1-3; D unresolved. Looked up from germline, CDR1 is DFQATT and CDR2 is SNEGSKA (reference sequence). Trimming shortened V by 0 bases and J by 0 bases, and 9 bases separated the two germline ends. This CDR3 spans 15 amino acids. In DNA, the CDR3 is TGCAGTGCTAGAGACCCGCGGGGCTCTGGAAACACCATATATTTT. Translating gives CSARDPRGSGNTIYF.

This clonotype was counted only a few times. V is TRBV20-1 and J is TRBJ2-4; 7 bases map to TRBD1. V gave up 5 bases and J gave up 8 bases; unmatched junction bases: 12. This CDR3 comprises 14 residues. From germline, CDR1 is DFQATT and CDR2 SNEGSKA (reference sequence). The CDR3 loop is CSASWDSSDDIQYF. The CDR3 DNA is TGCAGTGCTTCCTGGGACAGCTCGGACGACATTCAGTACTTC.

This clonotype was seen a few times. The CDR3 nucleotides read TGTGCCAGCAGTTACATACCCCCGACAGGGAGAATCAACGAGCAGTACTTC. Its protein is CASSYIPPTGRINEQYF. This chain links TRBV6-6 with TRBJ2-7, with 7 positions matching TRBD1. The length of the CDR3 is 17 residues. J gave up 5 bases and V 2 bases, and 15 bases lay outside the gene matches. The germline gives CDR1 MNHNY, CDR2 SVGAGI (reference sequence).

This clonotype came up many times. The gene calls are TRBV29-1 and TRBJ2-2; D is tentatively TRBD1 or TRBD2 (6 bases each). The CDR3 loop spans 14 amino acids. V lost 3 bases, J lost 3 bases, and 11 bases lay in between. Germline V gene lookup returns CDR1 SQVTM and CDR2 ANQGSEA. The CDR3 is CSVDEGGDTGELFF. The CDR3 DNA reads TGCAGCGTTGATGAGGGGGGCGACACCGGGGAGCTGTTTTTT.

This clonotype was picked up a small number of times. CDR3 DNA sequence: TGTGCCAGCAGCCAAGATCTGGCTAGCGGGTTCTCCTACGAGCAGTACTTC. It codes for CASSQDLASGFSYEQYF. The chain joins TRBV3-1 to TRBJ2-7; 8 nucleotides match TRBD2. The CDR3 runs 17 residues. J lost 0 bases, V lost 0 bases, and 7 bases had no gene match. From germline, CDR1 is LGHDT and CDR2 YNNKEL (reference sequence).

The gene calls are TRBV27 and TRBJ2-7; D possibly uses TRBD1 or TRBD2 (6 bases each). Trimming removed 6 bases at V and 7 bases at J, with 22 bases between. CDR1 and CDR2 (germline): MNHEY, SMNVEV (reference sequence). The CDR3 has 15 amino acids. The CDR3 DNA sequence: TGTGCCAGCAGATCCTGGGGGGCCTGGGCGGAGGAGCAGTACTTC. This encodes CASRSWGAWAEEQYF.

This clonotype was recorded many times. The CDR3: CSVETGPLNTEAFF. DNA of the CDR3: TGCAGCGTTGAAACAGGGCCATTGAACACTGAAGCTTTCTTT. The chain joins TRBV29-1 to TRBJ1-1; a weak D match, TRBD1 (6 bases). CDR1 is SQVTM and CDR2 is ANQGSEA in the germline V gene. The V end was cut by 2 bases, the J end by 0 bases, with 10 bases between. The CDR3 length is 14 residues. Variable domain in full (rest from reference TRBV29-1 and TRBJ1-1): SAVISQKPSRDICQRGTSLTIQCQVDSQVTMMFWYRQQPGQSLTLIATANQGSEATYESGFVIDKFPISRPNLTFSTLTVSNMSPEDSSIYLCSVETGPLNTEAFFGQGTRLTVV.

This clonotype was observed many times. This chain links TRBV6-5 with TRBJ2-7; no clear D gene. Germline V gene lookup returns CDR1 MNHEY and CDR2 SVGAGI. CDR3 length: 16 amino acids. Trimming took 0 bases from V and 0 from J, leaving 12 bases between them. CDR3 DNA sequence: TGTGCCAGCAGTTACTCGACCGCCTTGAGCTCCTACGAGCAGTACTTC. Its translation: CASSYSTALSSYEQYF.

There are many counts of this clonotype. DNA for the CDR3: TGCAGCGTAAGGACACTTGGTGTCACTGAAGCTTTCTTT. This gives the protein CSVRTLGVTEAFF. This chain links TRBV29-1 with TRBJ1-1; D perhaps matches TRBD1 (5 bases). Trimming removed 6 bases from V and 4 bases from J, with 15 bases in between. Germline CDR1 reads SQVTM; CDR2 reads ANQGSEA. This CDR3 is built from 13 residues. The entire variable domain, with the rest obtained from reference TRBV29-1 and TRBJ1-1, is as follows: SAVISQKPSRDICQRGTSLTIQCQVDSQVTMMFWYRQQPGQSLTLIATANQGSEATYESGFVIDKFPISRPNLTFSTLTVSNMSPEDSSIYLCSVRTLGVTEAFFGQGTRLTVV.

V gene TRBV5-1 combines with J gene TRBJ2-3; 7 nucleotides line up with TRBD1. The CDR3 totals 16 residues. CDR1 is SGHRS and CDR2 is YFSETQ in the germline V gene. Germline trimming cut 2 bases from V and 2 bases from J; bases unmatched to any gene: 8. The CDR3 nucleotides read TGCGCCAGCAGCTTTACCGGGACAGCACCCACAGATACGCAGTATTTT. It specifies CASSFTGTAPTDTQYF.

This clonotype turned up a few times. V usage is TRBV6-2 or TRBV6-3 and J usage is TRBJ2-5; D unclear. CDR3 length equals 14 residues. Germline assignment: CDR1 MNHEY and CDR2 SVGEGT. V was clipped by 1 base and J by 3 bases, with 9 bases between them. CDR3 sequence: CASSYFRTEETQYF. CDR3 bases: TGTGCCAGCAGTTACTTCCGGACGGAAGAGACCCAGTACTTC.